These 7 T cell receptor beta chains originate from one sample sequenced in a study of blood T cell repertoires in COVID-19. Sequenced by immunoSEQ multiplex PCR; TCRdb stores in-frame clones only, minus some. The data contain approximately 150,000 clones, about 88% of them singletons. Sequencing input: peripheral blood. These receptors were taken from a man aged 50-60 years who had recovered from COVID-19.

The V call is TRBV6-1, the J call TRBJ2-5, with TRBD2 matching 9 bases. Germline CDR1 reads MNHNS; CDR2 reads SASEGT. Trimming removed 2 bases from V and 2 bases from J; junction bases left unmatched: 3. The CDR3 sequence is 15 residues long. In nucleotides, the CDR3 is TGTGCCAGCAGTGAAACCCTAGCGGGACAAGAGACCCAGTACTTC. Protein product: CASSETLAGQETQYF.

The genes are TRBV2 and TRBJ2-3, with D tentatively TRBD2 (5 bases). From germline, CDR1 is SNHLY and CDR2 FYNNEI. CDR3 size: 15 residues. With 6 bases removed from V and 1 base from J, the gap between germline ends came to 14 bases. The CDR3 is CASSRTGWGTDTQYF. The CDR3 region has the DNA TGTGCCAGCAGCCGCACGGGATGGGGCACAGATACGCAGTATTTT.

The chain has TRBV11-2 and TRBJ1-2; 7 nucleotides match TRBD1. J was trimmed by 0 bases and V by 4 bases; bases with no gene match: 5. Germline V gene data show CDR1 as SGHAT and CDR2 as FQNNGV. This CDR3 contains 15 residues. The CDR3 loop is CASSSDRISNYGYTF. The CDR3 DNA reads as TGTGCCAGCAGCTCGGACAGGATTTCTAACTATGGCTACACCTTC.

V gene TRBV19 combines with J gene TRBJ2-3; maybe TRBD2 (5 bases). With 8 bases removed from V and 3 bases from J, the gap between germline ends came to 12 bases. This CDR3 is 13 amino acids long. CDR1 LNHDA and CDR2 SQIVND come from the germline V gene (reference sequence). DNA for the CDR3: TGTGCCAGTGGGGAGTGGGGAACAGATACGCAGTATTTT. Its protein product is CASGEWGTDTQYF.

The V call is TRBV6-2 or TRBV6-3, the J call TRBJ2-1, with TRBD1 matching over 9 bases. The CDR3 consists of 15 residues. Germline V gene data show CDR1 as MNHEY and CDR2 as SVGEGT. V dropped 6 bases and J dropped 6; count of bases not matched to a gene: 9. The CDR3 bases are TGTGCCAGCAGCCTCCGGGACAGGGCTACCAATGAGCAGTTCTTC. Translation: CASSLRDRATNEQFF.

The chain employs TRBV5-1 and TRBJ2-1; tentative D call: TRBD2 (6 bases). The germline CDR1 and CDR2 sequences are SGHRS and YFSETQ. The ends were cut back, 1 base at V and 8 bases at J, with 10 bases in the middle. This CDR3 region has 13 residues. The CDR3 DNA reads as TGCGCCAGCAGCTTGTCGTCGGGGGATGAGCAGTTCTTC. This sequence encodes CASSLSSGDEQFF.

The chain joins TRBV28 to TRBJ1-1; possible D gene TRBD1, 5 bases. From germline, CDR1 is MDHEN and CDR2 SYDVKM. CDR3 length equals 11 residues. The V end was cut by 4 bases, the J end by 11 bases, with 11 bases between. The CDR3 DNA follows: TGTGCCAGCAGTTCCGGGGGTCGGGCTTTCTTT. Translation gives CASSSGGRAFF.